The rows below give T cell receptor beta chains drawn from one sample of a study of blood T cell repertoires in COVID-19. Libraries were prepared by immunoSEQ multiplex PCR; TCRdb keeps only in-frame clonotypes and omits some of them. In the table there are roughly 280,000 clones, 75% to 90% of which are singletons. Sequencing used peripheral blood. The receptor source for this set is a woman in her forties or fifties who had recovered from COVID-19. CDR3s include the opening cysteine and the closing phenylalanine or tryptophan. The D gene is left open where the match is weak. Only part of the rows carry a size: once, few, many, or a class if the clone is expanded.

V	length	size	J	D	CDR3	DNA
TRBV15	13	NA	TRBJ1-4	NA	CATSSDIQEKLFF	TGTGCCACCAGCAGCGATATCCAGGAAAAACTGTTTTTT
TRBV4-3	13	once	TRBJ2-1	NA	CASSQDSKYEQFF	TGCGCCAGCAGCCAAGATTCTAAGTATGAGCAGTTCTTC
TRBV19	17	NA	TRBJ2-6	TRBD1	CASSIGTVLGGANVLTF	TGTGCCAGTAGTATCGGGACAGTCCTAGGGGGGGCCAACGTCCTGACTTTC
TRBV5-1	13	NA	TRBJ2-5	NA	CASSLVGSETQYF	TGCGCCAGCAGCTTGGTCGGTTCCGAGACCCAGTACTTC
TRBV6-1	14	NA	TRBJ1-6	NA	CASSYLPDNSPLHF	TGTGCCAGCAGTTATTTACCGGATAATTCACCCCTCCACTTT
TRBV7-9	13	NA	TRBJ1-1	NA	CASSLGENTEAFF	TGTGCCAGCAGCTTAGGCGAGAACACTGAAGCTTTCTTT
TRBV3-1/TRBV3-2	15	once	TRBJ2-1	TRBD1	CASSQLDRGINEQFF	TGTGCCAGCAGCCAACTGGACAGGGGGATCAATGAGCAGTTCTTC
TRBV4-3	18	NA	TRBJ1-4	NA	CASSKSTGVQGPNEKLFF	TGCGCCAGCAGCAAATCCACTGGTGTACAGGGCCCTAATGAAAAACTGTTTTTT
TRBV6-2/TRBV6-3	14	NA	TRBJ2-7	NA	CASSVRRDPYEQYF	TGTGCCAGCAGTGTACGGAGGGATCCGTACGAGCAGTACTTC
TRBV7-3	15	NA	TRBJ2-7	NA	CASSFGPEGGYEQYF	TGTGCCAGCAGTTTCGGCCCGGAGGGCGGCTACGAGCAGTACTTC
TRBV6-1	13	NA	TRBJ1-5	NA	CASSESSNQPQHF	TGTGCCAGCAGTGAAAGCTCCAATCAGCCCCAGCATTTT
TRBV19	17	NA	TRBJ2-5	NA	CASSIAPAALVEETQYF	TGTGCCAGTAGTATAGCCCCCGCGGCCCTTGTGGAAGAGACCCAGTACTTC
TRBV19	16	NA	TRBJ2-6	TRBD2	CASSRLAGTGANVLTF	TGTGCCAGTAGTAGACTAGCGGGGACTGGGGCCAACGTCCTGACTTTC
TRBV9	15	NA	TRBJ1-2	NA	CASAFRPSAAYGYTF	TGTGCCAGTGCTTTTAGGCCCAGCGCGGCCTATGGCTACACCTTC
TRBV9	13	NA	TRBJ1-2	TRBD1	CASSVLKGAGYTF	TGTGCCAGCAGCGTACTTAAGGGGGCGGGCTACACCTTC
TRBV27	21	NA	TRBJ2-7	TRBD1	CASSSTRAGTGFPGAPYEQYF	TGTGCCAGCAGCTCCACTCGAGCCGGGACAGGGTTCCCCGGGGCCCCCTACGAGCAGTACTTC
TRBV7-3	16	few	TRBJ1-3	NA	CASSLHPQGSGNTIYF	TGTGCCAGCAGCCTACACCCCCAGGGTTCTGGAAACACCATATATTTT
TRBV19	13	NA	TRBJ2-1	NA	CASSMSFYNEQFF	TGTGCCAGTAGTATGAGCTTTTACAATGAGCAGTTCTTC
TRBV6-5	15	NA	TRBJ1-2	NA	CASRATGFWAVDYTF	TGTGCCAGCAGGGCTACAGGGTTTTGGGCGGTGGACTACACCTTC
TRBV6-5	16	NA	TRBJ2-3	NA	CASSYSGQTSTDTQYF	TGTGCCAGCAGTTACTCCGGACAGACTAGCACAGATACGCAGTATTTT
TRBV5-1	15	NA	TRBJ1-1	TRBD1	CASSLEYRGNTEAFF	TGCGCCAGCAGCTTGGAGTACAGGGGGAACACTGAAGCTTTCTTT
TRBV28	17	NA	TRBJ2-3	TRBD2	CASSLIGGGPETDTQYF	TGTGCCAGCAGTTTGATTGGGGGAGGGCCTGAGACAGATACGCAGTATTTT
TRBV7-9	16	NA	TRBJ2-3	TRBD1	CASSLALGQGADTQYF	TGTGCCAGCAGCTTAGCATTGGGGCAGGGGGCAGATACGCAGTATTTT
TRBV6-5	12	once	TRBJ1-6	NA	CASSTGGSPLHF	TGTGCCAGCAGTACCGGGGGTTCACCCCTCCACTTT
TRBV7-2	14	NA	TRBJ1-6	NA	CASSLALSNSPLHF	TGTGCCAGCAGCTTAGCACTTTCCAATTCACCCCTCCACTTT
TRBV6-2/TRBV6-3	13	once	TRBJ2-7	TRBD1	CASSLGQGYEQYF	TGTGCCAGCAGTCTGGGACAGGGTTACGAGCAGTACTTC
TRBV9	14	NA	TRBJ2-1	TRBD2	CASSVLAGGNEQFF	TGTGCCAGCAGCGTATTAGCGGGGGGGAATGAGCAGTTCTTC
TRBV30	13	NA	TRBJ1-1	NA	CAWAGASNTEAFF	TGTGCCTGGGCAGGGGCCTCGAACACTGAAGCTTTCTTT
TRBV10-3	12	NA	TRBJ1-1	NA	CAISSTGAEAFF	TGTGCCATCAGCTCCACAGGAGCTGAAGCTTTCTTT
TRBV28	12	NA	TRBJ1-2	NA	CASSARDYGYTF	TGTGCCAGCAGTGCCAGGGATTATGGCTACACCTTC
TRBV6-2/TRBV6-3	14	NA	TRBJ2-7	NA	CASSASRTAYEQYF	TGTGCCAGCAGTGCCTCCAGGACAGCCTACGAGCAGTACTTC
TRBV28	13	NA	TRBJ1-1	NA	CASRPSGNTEAFF	TGTGCCAGCAGACCTTCAGGGAACACTGAAGCTTTCTTT
TRBV2	15	NA	TRBJ2-1	TRBD1	CASRNPGQGYNEQFF	TGTGCCAGCAGGAACCCGGGACAGGGCTACAATGAGCAGTTCTTC
TRBV10-3	12	once	TRBJ2-3	NA	CAAHSGTDTQYF	TGTGCCGCCCATAGCGGCACAGATACGCAGTATTTT
TRBV18	13	many	TRBJ2-7	TRBD1	CASSRTGAYEQYF	TGTGCCAGCTCACGGACAGGGGCCTACGAGCAGTACTTC
TRBV29-1	12	NA	TRBJ1-2	TRBD1	CSGDRVGDGYTF	TGCAGCGGCGACAGGGTGGGCGATGGCTACACCTTC
TRBV4-2	13	NA	TRBJ2-1	TRBD2	CASSGTSGDEQFF	TGTGCCAGCAGCGGGACTAGCGGCGATGAGCAGTTCTTC
TRBV12-3/TRBV12-4	12	NA	TRBJ2-1	NA	CASSLTSREQFF	TGTGCCAGCAGTCTAACGAGTCGGGAGCAGTTCTTC
TRBV5-5	14	NA	TRBJ1-5	NA	CASSSRPVYQPQHF	TGTGCCAGCAGCTCTAGGCCGGTGTATCAGCCCCAGCATTTT
TRBV4-1	15	few	TRBJ2-1	TRBD2	CASSQGASGGVEQFF	TGCGCCAGCAGCCAAGGTGCTAGCGGGGGGGTCGAGCAGTTCTTC
TRBV5-1	18	NA	TRBJ2-4	TRBD1	CASSREFRDRVTKNIQYF	TGCGCCAGCAGCCGTGAATTCCGGGACAGGGTTACCAAAAACATTCAGTACTTC
TRBV28	15	NA	TRBJ2-2	NA	CASSLGGTGTGELFF	TGTGCCAGCAGTTTGGGGGGTACGGGCACCGGGGAGCTGTTTTTT
TRBV7-2	17	many	TRBJ2-1	TRBD2	CASSFYSGLAGVNEQFF	TGTGCCAGCAGCTTCTATTCCGGGCTAGCGGGAGTTAATGAGCAGTTCTTC
TRBV19	12	once	TRBJ2-2	NA	CASDSYTGELFF	TGTGCCAGTGACAGCTACACCGGGGAGCTGTTTTTT